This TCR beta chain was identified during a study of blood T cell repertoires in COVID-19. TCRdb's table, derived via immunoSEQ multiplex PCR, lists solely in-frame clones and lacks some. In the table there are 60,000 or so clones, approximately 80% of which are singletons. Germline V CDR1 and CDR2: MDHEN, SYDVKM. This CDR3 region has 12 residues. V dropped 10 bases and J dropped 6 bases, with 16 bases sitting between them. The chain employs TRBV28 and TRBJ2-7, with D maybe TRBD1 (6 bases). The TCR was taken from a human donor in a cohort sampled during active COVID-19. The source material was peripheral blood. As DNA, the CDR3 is TGTGCCATTGCCGGGACATCCCCCGAGCAGTACTTC. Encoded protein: CAIAGTSPEQYF.